The clone carrying this TCR beta chain was seen repeatedly, ten times or more. The germline CDR1 and CDR2 sequences are SGHAT and FQNNGV. The CDR3 loop spans 17 amino acids. The V and J ends lost 3 bases and 0 bases respectively, with 18 bases between them. The data originate from a study of T cells in Graves' hyperthyroidism and ophthalmopathy. RNA transcripts gave rise to amplified TCR beta CDR3 regions. In the first-round RT-PCR of the TCR CDR3, the HTBI primer set was used. TCRdb analysed the multiplex PCR reads with MiXCR anew, one entry per CDR3 protein. The sample lists about 350,000 distinct CDR3 sequences, over 15% seen once, with 15% to 17% in the top ten.

The sequencing input was blood. The chain is built from TRBV11-2 and TRBJ2-7; D may correspond to TRBD1 or TRBD2 (6 bases each). This receptor was taken from a woman in her thirties or forties with Graves' ophthalmopathy. DNA of the CDR3: TGTGCCAGCAGCTTCCTCGGGTCGCGGGACAACTCCTACGAGCAGTACTTC. Protein: CASSFLGSRDNSYEQYF.